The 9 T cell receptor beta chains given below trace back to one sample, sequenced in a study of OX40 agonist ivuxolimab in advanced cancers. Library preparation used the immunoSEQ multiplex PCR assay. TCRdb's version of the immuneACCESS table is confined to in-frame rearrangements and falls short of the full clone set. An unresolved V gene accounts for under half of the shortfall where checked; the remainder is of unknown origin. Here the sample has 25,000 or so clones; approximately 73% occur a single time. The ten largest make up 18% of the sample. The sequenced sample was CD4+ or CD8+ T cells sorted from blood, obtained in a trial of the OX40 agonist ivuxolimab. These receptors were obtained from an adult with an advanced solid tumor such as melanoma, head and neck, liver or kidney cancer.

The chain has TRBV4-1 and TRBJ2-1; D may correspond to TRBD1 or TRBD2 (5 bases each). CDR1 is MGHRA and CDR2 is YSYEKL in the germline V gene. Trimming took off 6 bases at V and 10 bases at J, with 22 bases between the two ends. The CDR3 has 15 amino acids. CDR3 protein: CASRVGTASPTEQFF. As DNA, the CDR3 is TGCGCCAGCAGGGTCGGGACGGCCTCTCCTACGGAGCAGTTCTTC.

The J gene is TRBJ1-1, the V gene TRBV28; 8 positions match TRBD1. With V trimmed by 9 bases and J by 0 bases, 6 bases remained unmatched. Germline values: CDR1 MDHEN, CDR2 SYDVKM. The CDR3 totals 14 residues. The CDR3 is CASILTGVNTEAFF. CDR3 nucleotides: TGTGCCAGTATTTTGACAGGGGTGAACACTGAAGCTTTCTTT. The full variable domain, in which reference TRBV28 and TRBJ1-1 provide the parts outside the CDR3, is DVKVTQSSRYLVKRTGEKVFLECVQDMDHENMFWYRQDPGLGLRLIYFSYDVKMKEKGDIPEGYSVSREKKERFSLILESASTNQTSMYLCASILTGVNTEAFFGQGTRLTVV.

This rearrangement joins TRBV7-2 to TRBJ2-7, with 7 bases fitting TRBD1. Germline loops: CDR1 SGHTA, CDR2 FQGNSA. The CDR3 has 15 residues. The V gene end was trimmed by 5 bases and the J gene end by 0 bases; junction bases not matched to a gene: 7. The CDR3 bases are TGTGCCAGCAGCCCGGAAACAGGGGCCTCCTACGAGCAGTACTTC. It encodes CASSPETGASYEQYF.

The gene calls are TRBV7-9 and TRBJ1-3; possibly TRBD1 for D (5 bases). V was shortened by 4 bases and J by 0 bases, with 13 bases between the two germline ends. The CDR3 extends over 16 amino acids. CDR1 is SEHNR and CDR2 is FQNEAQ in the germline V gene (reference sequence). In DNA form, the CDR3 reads TGTGCCAGCAGCTCGATTCGGCAGGGCTCTGGAAACACCATATATTTT. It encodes CASSSIRQGSGNTIYF. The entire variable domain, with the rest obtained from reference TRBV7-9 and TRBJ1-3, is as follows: DTGVSQNPRHKITKRGQNVTFRCDPISEHNRLYWYRQTLGQGPEFLTYFQNEAQLEKSRLLSDRFSAERPKGSFSTLEIQRTEQGDSAMYLCASSSIRQGSGNTIYFGEGSWLTVV.

The CDR3 DNA sequence: TGTGCCAGCAGTTCCCTGGGAGCACTCCACTTT. Amino acids: CASSSLGALHF. The J gene is TRBJ1-6, the V gene TRBV27, with D hard to call. The germline V gene encodes CDR1 MNHEY and CDR2 SMNVEV (reference sequence). This CDR3 contains 11 residues. V lost 4 bases, J lost 16 bases, and 11 bases lay in between.

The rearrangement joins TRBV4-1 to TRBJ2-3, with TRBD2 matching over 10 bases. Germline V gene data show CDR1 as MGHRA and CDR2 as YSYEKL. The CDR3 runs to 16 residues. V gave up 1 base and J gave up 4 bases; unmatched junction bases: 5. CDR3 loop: CASSQGGSGGPDTQYF. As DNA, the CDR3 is TGCGCCAGCAGCCAAGGGGGTAGCGGGGGGCCAGATACGCAGTATTTT.

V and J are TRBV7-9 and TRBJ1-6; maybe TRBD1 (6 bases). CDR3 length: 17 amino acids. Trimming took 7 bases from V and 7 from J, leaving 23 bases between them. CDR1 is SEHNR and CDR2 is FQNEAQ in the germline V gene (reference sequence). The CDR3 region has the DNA TGTGCCAGCATCCCCCCGTCAGGGGAAATTGGAAATTCACCCCTCCACTTT. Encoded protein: CASIPPSGEIGNSPLHF.

CDR3 DNA sequence: TGTGCCAGCAGCGCCTCAGGGGGCTCAACAGATACGCAGTATTTT. It yields the protein CASSASGGSTDTQYF. This rearrangement joins TRBV7-9 to TRBJ2-3; 8 positions agree with TRBD1. CDR1 is SEHNR, CDR2 FQNEAQ, per germline (reference sequence). V gave up 5 bases and J gave up 3 bases; unmatched junction bases: 7. The CDR3 contains 15 residues.

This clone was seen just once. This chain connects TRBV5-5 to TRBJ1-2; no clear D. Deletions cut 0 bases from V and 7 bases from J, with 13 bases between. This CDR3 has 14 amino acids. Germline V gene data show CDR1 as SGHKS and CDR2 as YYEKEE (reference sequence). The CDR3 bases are TGTGCCAGCAGCTTGGCGGGAGGCCTTGCTGGCTACACCTTC. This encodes CASSLAGGLAGYTF.